These 9 T cell receptor beta chains share one sample of origin, sequenced in a study of vaccination and CD4 T cells after COVID-19. The antigens these receptors bind are not known. The treatment was: approximately nine-day PBMC culture with coronavirus spike peptide pools or control peptides (ViraFEST assay). An Oncomine TCR Beta short-read assay was used to sequence the DNA from cultured CD4+ T cells. TCRdb re-called the PCR reads through MiXCR, storing one row per CDR3 protein. This table holds 20,000 to 25,000 distinct CDR3 sequences, less than 65% found once. This sample comprised CD4+ T cells from blood, cultured in vitro, obtained after SARS-CoV-2 vaccination. The origin of the receptors is a human donor who received a COVID-19 vaccine.

This clonotype has only a few counts. This rearrangement joins TRBV7-2 to TRBJ2-3, with 8 positions matching TRBD2. The germline V gene encodes CDR1 SGHTA and CDR2 FQGNSA. The CDR3 covers 15 residues. J lost 5 bases, V lost 1 base, and 5 bases had no gene match. The DNA for the CDR3 is TGTGCCAGCAGCTTAGGACCGGGGGGGGGAGATACGCAGTATTTT. The encoded protein is CASSLGPGGGDTQYF.

The sample holds one count of this clonotype. The V and J genes are TRBV2 and TRBJ1-5; D is uncertain. Trimming cost V 3 bases and J 1 base, with 4 bases left between them. Germline V gene sequence: CDR1 SNHLY, CDR2 FYNNEI. The CDR3 has 13 residues. The CDR3 loop reads CASSDGSNQPQHF. For the CDR3, the DNA is TGTGCCAGCAGTGATGGCAGCAATCAGCCCCAGCATTTT.

The V and J genes are TRBV19 and TRBJ2-1; 9 positions agree with TRBD1. Germline V gives CDR1 LNHDA, CDR2 SQIVND (reference sequence). V dropped 9 bases and J dropped 5; count of bases not matched to a gene: 11. The CDR3 is 15 residues long. Written as DNA, the CDR3 is TGTGCCAGCGCGCTTACGGGACAGGGCCACAATGAGCAGTTCTTC. Translating it yields CASALTGQGHNEQFF.

The CDR3 is CASSLLPGVNEKLFF. The CDR3 DNA reads as TGTGCCAGCAGCTTACTCCCAGGGGTTAATGAAAAACTGTTTTTT. The chain recombines TRBV7-2 with TRBJ1-4; D is perhaps TRBD1 (6 bases). Germline CDR1 is SGHTA and CDR2 is FQGNSA. Trimming took 2 bases from V and 4 from J, leaving 11 bases between them. The CDR3 runs to 15 residues.

The V and J genes are TRBV19 and TRBJ2-5; D might be TRBD1 (5 bases). Germline lookup yields CDR1 LNHDA and CDR2 SQIVND (reference sequence). CDR3 length: 15 amino acids. V shed 0 bases and J shed 4 bases, with 12 bases lying between them. The CDR3, as DNA: TGTGCCAGTAGTATAGATTCCCCAGGGCGAGAGACCCAGTACTTC. This gives the protein CASSIDSPGRETQYF.

The chain employs TRBV2 and TRBJ1-1; no firm D call. The ends were cut back, 6 bases at V and 1 base at J, with 9 bases in the middle. The CDR3 has 13 residues. The germline V gene has CDR1 SNHLY and CDR2 FYNNEI. CDR3 sequence (DNA): TGTGCCAGCAGAGAGAGACAGAACACTGAAGCTTTCTTT. Amino acids: CASRERQNTEAFF.

In this sample, this clonotype turned up a few times. The chain carries TRBV11-3 and TRBJ2-5; D is uncertain. Trimming stripped 1 base from V and 5 bases from J, with 20 bases between. CDR3 size: 17 residues. The germline CDR1 and CDR2 sequences are SGHNT and YENEEA. This CDR3 is CASSLGRRPLYEETQYF. The CDR3 DNA sequence: TGTGCCAGCAGCTTAGGCAGGCGGCCCCTGTATGAGGAGACCCAGTACTTC.

V is TRBV19 and J is TRBJ2-5; a possible D gene is TRBD2 (6 bases). Trimming took off 6 bases at V and 5 bases at J, with 19 bases between the two ends. This CDR3 is 15 amino acids long. The germline gives CDR1 LNHDA, CDR2 SQIVND (reference sequence). The CDR3 nucleotides read TGTGCCAGTAGCCCCGGGACGGCGGGAATTGAGACCCAGTACTTC. Its translation: CASSPGTAGIETQYF. The full variable domain, rest sourced from reference TRBV19 and TRBJ2-5, is DGGITQSPKYLFRKEGQNVTLSCEQNLNHDAMYWYRQDPGQGLRLIYYSQIVNDFQKGDIAEGYSVSREKKESFPLTVTSAQKNPTAFYLCASSPGTAGIETQYFGPGTRLLVL.

The chain joins TRBV6-1 to TRBJ1-4; TRBD1 matches at 10 bases. V trimming: 9 bases; J trimming: 12 bases; junction bases outside the gene matches: 22. The CDR3 loop spans 17 amino acids. Germline V gives CDR1 MNHNS, CDR2 SASEGT. Written as DNA, the CDR3 is TGTGCCAGGAAGTTCGGAGACAGGGGGCCGCTCGGTCTAGAACTGTTTTTT. It specifies CARKFGDRGPLGLELFF.